These T cell receptor beta chains were read from a single sample in a study of control samples from healthy donors and cancer patients. Method: immunoSEQ multiplex PCR; TCRdb's copy keeps in-frame clones and lacks some. The sample shows 190,000 or so clones, approximately 92% of them seen only once. Sequences were obtained from blood. These receptors came from a man aged 18-30 years in good health. CDR3s include the opening cysteine and the closing phenylalanine or tryptophan. Each record gives: V gene, J gene, clone size, D gene, CDR3 protein, CDR3 DNA. The D gene is left open where the match is weak. Part of the rows lack a size; the others show once, few, many or a class for expanded clones.

v_gene: TRBV5-1
j_gene: TRBJ2-2
abundance: -
d_gene: -
CDR3aa: CASSLSTDRSNTGELFF
CDR3nt: TGCGCCAGCAGCTTGTCCACCGACCGATCTAACACCGGGGAGCTGTTTTTT

v_gene: TRBV30
j_gene: TRBJ1-1
abundance: -
d_gene: TRBD1
CDR3aa: CAWSAGQTNTEAFF
CDR3nt: TGTGCCTGGAGCGCGGGACAGACGAACACTGAAGCTTTCTTT

v_gene: TRBV27
j_gene: TRBJ1-1
abundance: -
d_gene: -
CDR3aa: CASRKGDTEAFF
CDR3nt: TGTGCCAGCAGAAAGGGGGACACTGAAGCTTTCTTT

v_gene: TRBV30
j_gene: TRBJ2-7
abundance: -
d_gene: TRBD1
CDR3aa: CAWSVHPGQGGYEQYF
CDR3nt: TGTGCCTGGAGTGTACACCCGGGACAGGGGGGCTACGAGCAGTACTTC

v_gene: TRBV14
j_gene: TRBJ1-2
abundance: -
d_gene: -
CDR3aa: CASSLLGEPYGYTF
CDR3nt: TGTGCCAGCAGCCTGTTGGGGGAACCCTATGGCTACACCTTC

v_gene: TRBV11-1
j_gene: TRBJ2-7
abundance: few
d_gene: TRBD2
CDR3aa: CASSPGGVWSEQYF
CDR3nt: TGTGCCAGCAGCCCCGGGGGGGTTTGGAGCGAGCAGTACTTC

v_gene: TRBV14
j_gene: TRBJ1-1
abundance: -
d_gene: -
CDR3aa: CASNRPLNTEAFF
CDR3nt: TGTGCCAGCAACCGACCACTAAACACTGAAGCTTTCTTT

v_gene: TRBV3-1/TRBV3-2
j_gene: TRBJ2-1
abundance: -
d_gene: TRBD1
CDR3aa: CASSRDRGPYNEQFF
CDR3nt: TGTGCCAGCAGCCGCGACAGGGGGCCCTACAATGAGCAGTTCTTC

v_gene: TRBV7-9
j_gene: TRBJ1-6
abundance: -
d_gene: -
CDR3aa: CASSLTGTSSYNSPLHF
CDR3nt: TGTGCCAGCAGCTTAACAGGGACCAGCTCCTATAATTCACCCCTCCACTTT

v_gene: TRBV6-6
j_gene: TRBJ1-2
abundance: -
d_gene: TRBD1
CDR3aa: CATIGQGRTYGYTF
CDR3nt: TGTGCCACTATAGGACAGGGGCGAACCTATGGCTACACCTTC

v_gene: TRBV11-2
j_gene: TRBJ1-1
abundance: -
d_gene: -
CDR3aa: CASSFGGPSDTEAFF
CDR3nt: TGTGCCAGCAGCTTCGGGGGGCCGAGCGACACTGAAGCTTTCTTT